Listed below are T cell receptor beta chains from one sample, sequenced in a study of blood T cell repertoires in COVID-19. The assay was immunoSEQ multiplex PCR, and TCRdb's table has in-frame clones only and misses some. The data contain 200,000 to 300,000 clones, around four fifths of them seen just once; the ten biggest clones take up 4%. Sequencing was performed on peripheral blood. The receptors here all came from a man over 45 with acute or convalescent COVID-19. CDR3s include the opening cysteine and the closing phenylalanine or tryptophan. D genes are given only for firm matches. Expanded clones are given a class, and other clones once, few, many or no size at all.

14 - TRBD1 TRBJ1-5 TRBV28 TGTGCCAGCAGTGGGGACAGCCGCTATCAGCCCCAGCATTTT CASSGDSRYQPQHF
17 - - TRBJ1-6 TRBV25-1 TGTGCCAGCAGTTCTCCCATGGGGGGGAATTATAATTCACCCCTCCACTTT CASSSPMGGNYNSPLHF
17 - TRBD1 TRBJ1-1 TRBV7-9 TGTGCCAGCAGCTTTGGGACAGGGGGACTCGGGAACACTGAAGCTTTCTTT CASSFGTGGLGNTEAFF
12 - - TRBJ1-1 TRBV20-1 TGCAGTGCTAGTGCGGGGAACACTGAAGCTTTCTTT CSASAGNTEAFF
16 - - TRBJ2-2 TRBV7-9 TGTGCCAGCAGCTTAGAGGACGGGATGGGCACCGGGGAGCTGTTTTTT CASSLEDGMGTGELFF
15 once - TRBJ1-1 TRBV5-1 TGCGCCAGCAGCGGAACAGGGCTTGGGTACACTGAAGCTTTCTTT CASSGTGLGYTEAFF
14 few TRBD1 TRBJ2-1 TRBV5-1 TGCGCCAGCAGGTGGACAGGGCCACAAAATGAGCAGTTCTTC CASRWTGPQNEQFF
13 - - TRBJ1-2 TRBV27 TGTGCCAGCAGTTTTATCCCTATCTATGGCTACACCTTC CASSFIPIYGYTF
15 - - TRBJ1-5 TRBV28 TGTGCCAGCAGCCCGTACCGGTCAAGCAATCAGCCCCAGCATTTT CASSPYRSSNQPQHF
15 - TRBD2 TRBJ2-3 TRBV15 TGTGCCACCAGCAGAGAAGCGGGGGGGACAGATACGCAGTATTTT CATSREAGGTDTQYF
13 - - TRBJ1-1 TRBV9 TGTGCCAGCAGCGTAGGGCCCCACACTGAAGCTTTCTTT CASSVGPHTEAFF
15 - TRBD1 TRBJ1-2 TRBV9 TGTGCCAGCAGCGTAGCTCGGGACAGGGGAAATGGCTACACCTTC CASSVARDRGNGYTF
17 - TRBD1 TRBJ1-5 TRBV27 TGTGCCAGCAGTTTCCAGGGGGCAGGGGGCGGTAATCAGCCCCAGCATTTT CASSFQGAGGGNQPQHF
14 once - TRBJ2-3 TRBV7-3 TGTGCCAGCAGCTTACAGGGAATCACAGATACGCAGTATTTT CASSLQGITDTQYF
16 - TRBD1 TRBJ2-7 TRBV7-6 TGTGCCAGCAGCTTAGGGACAGGGAACGGAGCCTACGAGCAGTACTTC CASSLGTGNGAYEQYF
14 once - TRBJ1-1 TRBV13 TGTGCCAGCAGCCCCACAGGACAGAACACTGAAGCTTTCTTT CASSPTGQNTEAFF
13 - TRBD1 TRBJ1-1 TRBV11-2 TGTGCCAGCAGCCCCACGACAGGGGGTGAAGCTTTCTTT CASSPTTGGEAFF
20 - TRBD2 TRBJ2-3 TRBV10-3 TGTGCCATCAGTCCCCCAACGCGGCGGGAGGGCCGGGTGCGCACAGATACGCAGTATTTT CAISPPTRREGRVRTDTQYF
13 few - TRBJ1-4 TRBV7-9 TGTGCCAGCAGAGGGGGGGTTGACGAAAAACTGTTTTTT CASRGGVDEKLFF
15 few - TRBJ1-2 TRBV4-2 TGTGCCAGCAGCCAAACCCGACGGGGATCAGGTGGCTACACCTTC CASSQTRRGSGGYTF
12 - TRBD1 TRBJ2-5 TRBV5-6 TGTGCCAGCAGCTCGGGACAGAAGACCCAGTACTTC CASSSGQKTQYF
16 - TRBD1 TRBJ1-4 TRBV5-1 TGCGCCAGCAGCGAAACCACCGGGACAGGGGTTAAAAAACTGTTTTTT CASSETTGTGVKKLFF
16 - TRBD2 TRBJ2-5 TRBV7-7 TGTGCTAGCAGCCCAGCAGAGGGAGGGCCGGTAGAGACCCAGTACTTC CASSPAEGGPVETQYF
13 - - TRBJ1-4 TRBV29-1 TGCAGCGTTGGTACAGCCTATAATGAAAAACTGTTTTTT CSVGTAYNEKLFF
14 - - TRBJ2-7 TRBV9 TGTGCCAGCAGCGGCCAGGGATCCGCCTACGAGCAGTACTTC CASSGQGSAYEQYF
12 - - TRBJ2-7 TRBV21-1 TGTGCCAGGCTAGCGGGGGAATACGAGCAGTACTTC CARLAGEYEQYF
15 - - TRBJ2-7 TRBV5-6 TGTGCCAGCAGGAGAGGACTTTCCAGCTCCTACGAGCAGTACTTC CASRRGLSSSYEQYF
17 - TRBD1 TRBJ1-6 TRBV27 TGTGCCAGCAGTTTAAGCCCTACAGGGGGCCATAATTCACCCCTCCACTTT CASSLSPTGGHNSPLHF
16 - - TRBJ1-2 TRBV25-1 TGTGCCAGCAGCCATCAGGGGTCGATGGCTCTGTATGGCTACACCTTC CASSHQGSMALYGYTF
14 - - TRBJ1-1 TRBV5-1 TGCGCCAGCAGCTTGTTGGGTAGCGGGGGACATGCTTTCTTT CASSLLGSGGHAFF
14 - - TRBJ2-7 TRBV27 TGTGCCAGCAGTCCCCGGACAGCAAGTTACGAGCAGTACTTC CASSPRTASYEQYF
17 - - TRBJ2-6 TRBV9 TGTGCCAGCAGCGTAGCGACCGAAGAGGGTGGGGCCAACGTCCTGACTTTC CASSVATEEGGANVLTF
11 - TRBD1 TRBJ1-2 TRBV20-1 TGCAGTGTTGGGACAGCCTATGGCTACACCTTC CSVGTAYGYTF
17 - TRBD2 TRBJ2-3 TRBV5-1 TGCGCCAGCAGCTTCTCCGTAGCGGGGGGGTCCACAGATACGCAGTATTTT CASSFSVAGGSTDTQYF
12 few - TRBJ2-7 TRBV5-1 TGCGCCAGCAGCCGGGACAACTACGAGCAGTACTTC CASSRDNYEQYF
14 - - TRBJ1-6 TRBV6-5 TGTGCCAGCAGTTACTCGGCATATAATTCACCCCTCCACTTT CASSYSAYNSPLHF
12 - - TRBJ2-1 TRBV20-1 TGCAGTGCTAGTACCCGGCGGAATGAGCAGTTCTTC CSASTRRNEQFF
15 - - TRBJ2-1 TRBV15 TGTGCCACCAGCGGTAGCGGAAGCTCCTACAATGAGCAGTTCTTC CATSGSGSSYNEQFF
12 - - TRBJ2-7 TRBV19 TGTGCCAGTAGGGACACCTCCTACGAGCAGTACTTC CASRDTSYEQYF
15 - - TRBJ1-3 TRBV19 TGTGCCAGTAGTCCCGGGAGTGGCTCTGGAAACACCATATATTTT CASSPGSGSGNTIYF
14 - TRBD1 TRBJ2-7 TRBV6-5 TGTGCCAGCAGTTACACGGACAGGGCGTACGAGCAGTACTTC CASSYTDRAYEQYF
14 - - TRBJ2-7 TRBV6-5 TGTGCCAGCAGTTACGCTAAGGAGGCCTACGAGCAGTACTTC CASSYAKEAYEQYF
15 - - TRBJ1-3 TRBV9 TGTGCCAGCGGACAAACGACTAGCTCTGGAAACACCATATATTTT CASGQTTSSGNTIYF
14 - TRBD1 TRBJ2-3 TRBV25-1 TGTGCCAGCAGTAAGCAGGGGGTAGCAGATACGCAGTATTTT CASSKQGVADTQYF
14 - TRBD1 TRBJ2-5 TRBV11-3 TGTGCCAGCAGCCACCGGGACAGCCAAGAGACCCAGTACTTC CASSHRDSQETQYF
14 - TRBD1 TRBJ1-1 TRBV2 TGTGCCAGCAGTGTTCGGACAGGGGGCACTGAAGCTTTCTTT CASSVRTGGTEAFF
14 - TRBD1 TRBJ2-1 TRBV11-3 TGTGCCAGCAGCGGGGGACAGGCCTACAATGAGCAGTTCTTC CASSGGQAYNEQFF
12 - - TRBJ1-3 TRBV11-2 TGTGCCAGCACCCCCTCACAAAACACCATATATTTT CASTPSQNTIYF
16 - - TRBJ1-3 TRBV4-1 TGCGCCAGCAGCCAATTCGGCAGGGTAGATGGAAACACCATATATTTT CASSQFGRVDGNTIYF